One sample yielded the 22 T cell receptor beta chains listed below, sequenced in a study of blood T cells in healthy people across ages. PCR was performed a second time for about 7 to 11 cycles using a sample-barcoded 5' primer and a J-beta primer mix. TCRdb called the 5' RACE reads again in MiXCR, with one record for every CDR3 protein. The sample shows approximately 2,000,000 distinct CDR3 sequences, around 40% of them seen only once. The specimen sequenced was blood. The receptors come from a human donor in good health.

There are a few counts of this clonotype. The CDR3 region is CASSFDSYDTQYF. The DNA of the CDR3 is TGTGCCAGCAGTTTTGACTCGTACGATACGCAGTATTTT. The chain recombines TRBV28 with TRBJ2-3, with D hard to call. Trimming left V 3 bases short and J 6 bases short, with 10 bases between. This CDR3 has 13 amino acids. Germline values: CDR1 MDHEN, CDR2 SYDVKM. Drawing the rest from reference TRBV28 and TRBJ2-3, the complete variable domain is DVKVTQSSRYLVKRTGEKVFLECVQDMDHENMFWYRQDPGLGLRLIYFSYDVKMKEKGDIPEGYSVSREKKERFSLILESASTNQTSMYLCASSFDSYDTQYFGPGTRLTVL.

This clonotype turned up a few times. The chain recombines TRBV28 with TRBJ2-7, with 8 positions matching TRBD2. After removal of 4 bases from V and 2 bases from J, the junction contained 4 bases not matched to a gene. Germline CDR1 reads MDHEN; CDR2 reads SYDVKM. The CDR3 totals 14 residues. The CDR3 sequence: CASSSSGFPYEQYF. CDR3 DNA sequence: TGTGCCAGCAGTTCTAGCGGGTTCCCCTACGAGCAGTACTTC.

This clonotype has more than one count but fewer than ten. The chain carries TRBV6-6 and TRBJ1-5, with a possible D match to TRBD1 (6 bases). This CDR3 is built from 13 residues. V gave up 8 bases and J gave up 1 base, with 9 bases separating them. CDR1 MNHNY and CDR2 SVGAGI come from the germline V gene (reference sequence). CDR3 protein: CASVQGSNQPQHF. CDR3 coding DNA: TGTGCCAGCGTCCAGGGGAGCAATCAGCCCCAGCATTTT.

V usage is TRBV4-2 and J usage is TRBJ2-1; 9 bases line up with TRBD2. Per germline, CDR1 LGHNA and CDR2 YNFKEQ. CDR3 length: 17 residues. The trim removed 7 bases at V and 3 bases at J, leaving 13 bases unmatched. As DNA, the CDR3 is TGTGCCAGCAACCGAACTGCAGCGGGGGGCGACTACAATGAGCAGTTCTTC. This translates into CASNRTAAGGDYNEQFF.

Of note for this clonotype: One end of the junction varies from germline; a read error may be responsible. The chain has TRBV11-2 and TRBJ2-1; unclear D gene. Germline CDR1 SGHAT, CDR2 FQNNGV. This CDR3 is 14 amino acids long. This chain's CDR3 is CASRGYGSYNGQFF. CDR3 DNA sequence: TGTGCCAGCAGAGGGTATGGGTCCTACAATGGGCAGTTCTTC.

The J gene is TRBJ1-4, the V gene TRBV29-1; 9 nucleotides match TRBD1. With V trimmed by 5 bases and J by 7 bases, 5 bases remained unmatched. This CDR3 contains 13 residues. Looked up from germline, CDR1 is SQVTM and CDR2 is ANQGSEA. CDR3 in amino acids: CSVSTGGGEKLFF. CDR3 DNA sequence: TGCAGCGTTTCCACAGGGGGCGGTGAAAAACTGTTTTTT.

This clonotype was observed a handful of times. This chain uses TRBV12-3 or TRBV12-4 with TRBJ2-1, with unresolved D. V dropped 2 bases and J dropped 4 bases, with 12 bases sitting between them. This CDR3 spans 15 amino acids. CDR3 DNA: TGTGCCAGCAGTTTATTACTGAATATTTACAATGAGCAGTTCTTC. This codes for CASSLLLNIYNEQFF.

This chain joins TRBV3-1 and TRBJ2-5; TRBD2 might be the D (5 bases). This CDR3 comprises 13 residues. From germline, CDR1 is LGHDT and CDR2 YNNKEL (reference sequence). The V end lost 2 bases, the J end lost 4 bases, and 8 bases lay between the germline ends. The CDR3 region is CASSQPGRETQYF. Here the CDR3 DNA reads TGTGCCAGCAGCCAACCGGGGAGAGAGACCCAGTACTTC.

The chain uses TRBV7-2 and TRBJ2-4; D might be TRBD1 (5 bases). The germline CDR1 and CDR2 sequences are SGHTA and FQGNSA. The V end lost 4 bases, the J end lost 2 bases, and 18 bases lay between the germline ends. This CDR3 spans 17 amino acids. CDR3 amino acids: CASSSAGSAVTKNIQYF. CDR3 DNA sequence: TGTGCCAGCAGCTCGGCAGGGTCAGCCGTGACCAAAAACATTCAGTACTTC. Full variable domain (rest looked up from reference TRBV7-2 and TRBJ2-4): GAGVSQSPSNKVTEKGKDVELRCDPISGHTALYWYRQSLGQGLEFLIYFQGNSAPDKSGLPSDRFSAERTGGSVSTLTIQRTQQEDSAVYLCASSSAGSAVTKNIQYFGAGTRLSVL.

The chain joins TRBV20-1 to TRBJ1-4; TRBD1 is a possible D gene (6 bases). The CDR3 runs to 13 residues. Germline V gives CDR1 DFQATT, CDR2 SNEGSKA (reference sequence). Between the trimmed V and J ends, which lost 5 bases and 8 bases, there was a span of 15 bases. CDR3 coding DNA: TGCAGTGCTTCAACAGGGTTTCAGGAAAAACTGTTTTTT. Amino acids: CSASTGFQEKLFF.

The V call is TRBV5-1, the J call TRBJ1-1; D is undetermined. Germline V gene sequence: CDR1 SGHRS, CDR2 YFSETQ. V was pared by 7 bases and J by 0 bases, with 10 bases between. The CDR3 covers 13 residues. The CDR3 is CASGENMNTEAFF. The DNA for the CDR3 is TGCGCCAGCGGGGAAAACATGAACACTGAAGCTTTCTTT. The whole variable domain, remainder taken from reference TRBV5-1 and TRBJ1-1, is KAGVTQTPRYLIKTRGQQVTLSCSPISGHRSVSWYQQTPGQGLQFLFEYFSETQRNKGNFPGRFSGRQFSNSRSEMNVSTLELGDSALYLCASGENMNTEAFFGQGTRLTVV.

This clonotype was counted between two and nine times. The chain joins TRBV7-2 to TRBJ2-3; weak D call: TRBD1 (8 bases). The ends were cut back, 4 bases at V and 6 bases at J, with 17 bases in the middle. The CDR3 is 15 residues long. The germline V gene encodes CDR1 SGHTA and CDR2 FQGNSA. The CDR3 region has the DNA TGTGCCAGCAGCTCTCCGGACAGGGAGGGCGATACGCAGTATTTT. This gives the protein CASSSPDREGDTQYF.

The CDR3 DNA sequence: TGTGCCAGCAACGGTGGCGGAAATGAAGCTTTCTTT. It encodes CASNGGGNEAFF. The genes are TRBV25-1 and TRBJ1-1; no definite D call. The CDR3 has 12 residues. The ends were cut back, 7 bases at V and 7 bases at J, with 13 bases in the middle. The V gene's germline CDR1 is MGHDK and CDR2 SYGVNS.

This clonotype appeared a few times. The chain employs TRBV5-1 and TRBJ2-7; D might be TRBD2 (6 bases). The CDR3 is made up of 13 amino acids. V dropped 4 bases and J dropped 9 bases, with 17 bases sitting between them. CDR1 is SGHRS, CDR2 YFSETQ, per germline. The CDR3 DNA is TGCGCCAGCAGCGGTCCCGGGACTGGTTGGCAGTACTTC. Protein: CASSGPGTGWQYF.

With regard to this clonotype: This may come from a read error, since a much larger clone is one base off. The chain couples TRBV7-9 to TRBJ2-1; 7 bases are a match to TRBD2. V shed 2 bases, J shed 6 bases, and the junction held 7 bases outside the gene matches. CDR1 SEHNR and CDR2 FQNEAQ come from the germline V gene (reference sequence). CDR3 length equals 15 residues. CDR3 sequence reads: CASSLWVGGTNEQFF. Written as DNA, the CDR3 is TGTGCCAGCAGCTTATGGGTGGGGGGGACCAATGAGCAGTTCTTC.

V usage is TRBV27 and J usage is TRBJ2-1; 9 bases align to TRBD1. Germline CDR1 MNHEY, CDR2 SMNVEV (reference sequence). V gave up 7 bases and J gave up 7 bases; unmatched junction bases: 14. The CDR3 loop spans 16 amino acids. The CDR3 region is CASTYSPGTGRNEQFF. CDR3 nucleotides: TGTGCCAGCACCTACTCCCCCGGGACAGGGAGGAATGAGCAGTTCTTC.

As regards this clonotype: Mismatch with germline at one junction end may stem from a read error. This chain connects TRBV7-2 to TRBJ2-7; TRBD2 matches 9 bases. The CDR3 totals 15 residues. CDR1 is SGHTA and CDR2 is FQGNSA in the germline V gene. CDR3 region: CANSLRAGGSDEQYF. CDR3 DNA: TGTGCCAACAGCTTGCGAGCGGGGGGATCGGACGAGCAGTACTTC. The complete variable domain, with remaining parts taken from reference TRBV7-2 and TRBJ2-7, reads GAGVSQSPSNKVTEKGKDVELRCDPISGHTALYWYRQSLGQGLEFLIYFQGNSAPDKSGLPSDRFSAERTGGSVSTLTIQRTQQEDSAVYLCANSLRAGGSDEQYFGPGTRLTVT.

The chain couples TRBV29-1 to TRBJ2-5; TRBD2 is a possible D gene (5 bases). Trimming pared 2 bases from V and 2 bases from J, leaving 12 bases between. There are 14 residues in the CDR3. Germline V gene lookup returns CDR1 SQVTM and CDR2 ANQGSEA. The CDR3 loop is CSVEWGATQETQYF. The CDR3 nucleotides read TGCAGCGTTGAATGGGGAGCGACTCAAGAGACCCAGTACTTC.

V is TRBV12-3 or TRBV12-4 and J is TRBJ1-1; 10 bases fit TRBD1. After removal of 6 bases from V and 5 bases from J, the junction contained 6 bases not matched to a gene. The CDR3 is 14 residues long. This chain's CDR3 is CASRGDRGGTEAFF. The CDR3 nucleotides are TGTGCCAGCAGGGGGGACAGGGGAGGAACTGAAGCTTTCTTT.

The J gene is TRBJ2-5, the V gene TRBV28; TRBD2 aligns across 7 bases. Trimming at V came to 4 bases and at J to 9 bases, leaving 8 bases not matched to a gene. Germline V gene data show CDR1 as MDHEN and CDR2 as SYDVKM. The CDR3 length is 13 residues. The CDR3 nucleotides read TGTGCCAGCAGTTCCCCGGGGGGAGGGGCCCAGTACTTC. Protein: CASSSPGGGAQYF.

The chain combines TRBV6-1 with TRBJ2-7; D perhaps matches TRBD1 (6 bases). Germline V gene sequence: CDR1 MNHNS, CDR2 SASEGT. Trimming removed 2 bases from V and 4 bases from J, with 15 bases in between. The CDR3 length is 15 residues. CDR3 sequence (DNA): TGTGCCAGCAGTGAAACCCAGGGGTCGATATACGAGCAGTACTTC. This gives the protein CASSETQGSIYEQYF.

In its sample, this clonotype was seen a few times. This rearrangement joins TRBV29-1 to TRBJ1-2; maybe TRBD1 (5 bases). The CDR3 extends over 13 amino acids. Per the germline V gene, CDR1 is SQVTM and CDR2 is ANQGSEA. Trimming pared 3 bases from V and 7 bases from J, leaving 15 bases between. As DNA, the CDR3 is TGCAGCGTTGACAACAGGAGATTAATTGGCTACACCTTC. Translated: CSVDNRRLIGYTF.